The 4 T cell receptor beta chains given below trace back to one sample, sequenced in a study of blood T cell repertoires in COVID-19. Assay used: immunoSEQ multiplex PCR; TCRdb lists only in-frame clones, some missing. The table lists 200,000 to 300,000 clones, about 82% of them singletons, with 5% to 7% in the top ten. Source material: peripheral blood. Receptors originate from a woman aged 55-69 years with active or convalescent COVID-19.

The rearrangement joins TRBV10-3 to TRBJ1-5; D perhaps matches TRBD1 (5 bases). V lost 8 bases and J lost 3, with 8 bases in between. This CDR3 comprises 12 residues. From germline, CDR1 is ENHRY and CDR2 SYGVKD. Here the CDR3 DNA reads TGTGCCATCGCAGGGCCCAATCAGCCCCAGCATTTT. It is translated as CAIAGPNQPQHF.

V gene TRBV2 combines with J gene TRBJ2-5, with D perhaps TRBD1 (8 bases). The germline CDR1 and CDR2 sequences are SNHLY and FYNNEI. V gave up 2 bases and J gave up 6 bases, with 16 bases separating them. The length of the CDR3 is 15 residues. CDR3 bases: TGTGCCAGCAGTGAATTTGGACAGGGAGGGAAGACCCAGTACTTC. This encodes CASSEFGQGGKTQYF.

The CDR3 protein is CASSSRGSGRAYEQYF. CDR3 sequence (DNA): TGTGCCAGCAGCTCCCGGGGTAGCGGGAGGGCCTACGAGCAGTACTTC. The V and J genes are TRBV7-8 and TRBJ2-7; TRBD2 agrees at 11 bases. Per the germline V gene, CDR1 is SGHVS and CDR2 is FQNEAQ. With 4 bases clipped from V and 2 bases from J, the junction kept 7 bases outside the gene matches. This CDR3 contains 16 residues.

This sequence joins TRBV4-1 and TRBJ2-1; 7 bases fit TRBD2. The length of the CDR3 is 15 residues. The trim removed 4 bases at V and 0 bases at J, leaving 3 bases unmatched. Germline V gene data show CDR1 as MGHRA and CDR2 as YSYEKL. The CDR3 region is CASSPSGSSYNEQFF. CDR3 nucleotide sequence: TGCGCCAGCAGCCCTAGCGGAAGCTCCTACAATGAGCAGTTCTTC.